This T cell receptor beta chain emerged from a study of siplizumab effects on memory and regulatory T cells. Broader study findings: Treg origin accounted for an average of roughly 64% of mappable alloreactive CD4+ clones with siplizumab and less than 30% in controls. Naive T cells were seemingly more diverse than memory cells, and major contributions to the alloresponse seemed to be made by them.

Libraries were prepared by immunoSEQ multiplex PCR; TCRdb keeps only in-frame clonotypes and omits some of them. The table lists about 120,000 clones, around 93% of them singletons. In the case of this clone: Its antigen is still unknown.

This CDR3 has 14 amino acids. Germline CDR1 MDHEN, CDR2 SYDVKM. V dropped 6 bases and J dropped 7 bases, with 15 bases sitting between them. This TCR was recovered from a human donor in good health. The specimen sequenced was non-Treg CD4+ T cells sorted from blood. V and J are TRBV28 and TRBJ1-4; TRBD1 might be the D (5 bases). CDR3 sequence: CASSSLGGGEKLFF. The CDR3 DNA reads TGTGCCAGCAGCTCCCTGGGGGGAGGTGAAAAACTGTTTTTT. Filled out from reference TRBV28 and TRBJ1-4, the complete variable domain reads DVKVTQSSRYLVKRTGEKVFLECVQDMDHENMFWYRQDPGLGLRLIYFSYDVKMKEKGDIPEGYSVSREKKERFSLILESASTNQTSMYLCASSSLGGGEKLFFGSGTQLSVL.